This TCR beta chain was sequenced in a study of T cell changes during pregnancy in multiple sclerosis. Looked up from germline, CDR1 is SGHTA and CDR2 is FQGNSA. This CDR3 spans 14 amino acids. The V end was cut by 1 base, the J end by 3 bases, with 9 bases between. Assay used: immunoSEQ multiplex PCR; TCRdb lists only in-frame clones, some missing. The sample consists of 35,000 to 45,000 clones, almost 90% of them appearing once. The starting material was peripheral blood, obtained in the second trimester of pregnancy. This clonotype was sampled from a female donor in good health, enrolled as a control in a pregnancy study. V is TRBV7-2 and J is TRBJ1-2; D is perhaps TRBD1 (5 bases). The CDR3 here is CASSLGRADYGYTF. The CDR3 bases are TGTGCCAGCAGCTTAGGCAGGGCTGACTATGGCTACACCTTC.